What follows are 4 T cell receptor beta chains derived from one specimen sequenced in a study of blood T cell repertoires in COVID-19. Libraries were prepared by immunoSEQ multiplex PCR; TCRdb keeps only in-frame clonotypes and omits some of them. The repertoire holds about 44,000 clones, with roughly nine tenths as singletons. The specimen was peripheral blood. These receptors originate from an elderly woman in a cohort sampled during active or convalescent COVID-19.

This chain joins TRBV4-1 and TRBJ2-7; 8 bases line up with TRBD1. CDR1 and CDR2 (germline): MGHRA, YSYEKL. The CDR3 is made up of 15 amino acids. Germline trimming cut 4 bases from V and 2 bases from J; bases unmatched to any gene: 7. The CDR3 loop reads CASSRYGTGTYEQYF. CDR3 DNA sequence: TGCGCCAGCAGCCGATACGGGACAGGTACCTACGAGCAGTACTTC.

CDR3 in amino acids: CASSSRTSGSSYEQYF. In nucleotides, the CDR3 is TGTGCCAGCAGCTCCCGGACTAGCGGGAGCTCCTACGAGCAGTACTTC. The genes are TRBV11-3 and TRBJ2-7; the match to TRBD2 covers 13 bases. Germline values: CDR1 SGHNT, CDR2 YENEEA. The CDR3 has 16 residues. With 4 bases clipped from V and 0 bases from J, the junction kept 3 bases outside the gene matches.

V usage is TRBV5-4 and J usage is TRBJ2-7, with 8 bases fitting TRBD1. The CDR3 covers 14 residues. Germline V gives CDR1 SGHNT, CDR2 YYREEE (reference sequence). Trimming cost V 1 base and J 4 bases; bases outside gene matches: 4. This CDR3 is CASSLRQGWYEQYF. CDR3 in DNA: TGTGCCAGCAGCTTGAGACAGGGGTGGTACGAGCAGTACTTC.

This clone has a single count. The chain uses TRBV7-5 and TRBJ1-3; no DNA check was done on the table's D call, TRBD1. TRBV7-5 is marked as a pseudogene. The CDR3 has 17 amino acids. The CDR3: CVRSFSDREDAGNTIYF. The CDR3 DNA reads TGTGTCAGAAGCTTTTCTGACAGGGAAGATGCTGGAAACACCATATATTTT.